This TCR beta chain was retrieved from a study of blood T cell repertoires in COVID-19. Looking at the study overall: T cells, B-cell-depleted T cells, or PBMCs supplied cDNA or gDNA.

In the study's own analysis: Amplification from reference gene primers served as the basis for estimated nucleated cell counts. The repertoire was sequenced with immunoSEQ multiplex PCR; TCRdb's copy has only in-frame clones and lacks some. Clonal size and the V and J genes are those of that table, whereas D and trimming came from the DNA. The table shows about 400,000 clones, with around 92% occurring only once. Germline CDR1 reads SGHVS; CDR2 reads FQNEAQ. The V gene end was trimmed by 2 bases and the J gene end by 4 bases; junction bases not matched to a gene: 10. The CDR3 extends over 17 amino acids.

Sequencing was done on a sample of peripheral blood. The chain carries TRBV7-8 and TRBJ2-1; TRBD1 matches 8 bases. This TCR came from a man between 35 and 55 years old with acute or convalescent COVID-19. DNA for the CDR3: TGTGCCAGCAGCTTAAGGGCCGGGACAGGATTTTACAATGAGCAGTTCTTC. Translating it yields CASSLRAGTGFYNEQFF. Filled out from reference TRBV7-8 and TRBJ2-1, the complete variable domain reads GAGVSQSPRYKVAKRGQDVALRCDPISGHVSLFWYQQALGQGPEFLTYFQNEAQLDKSGLPSDRFFAERPEGSVSTLKIQRTQQEDSAVYLCASSLRAGTGFYNEQFFGPGTRLTVL.